Shown below are 27 T cell receptor beta chains from a single sample sequenced in a study of blood T cell repertoires in COVID-19 (dated by TCRdb to 2018 to 2021). The library was built by means of the immunoSEQ multiplex PCR assay. TCRdb mirrors the immuneACCESS table, restricted to in-frame sequences. Some clones are absent from its copies; in checked studies, under half trace to an unresolved V gene, and the reason for the others is unknown. This sample comprises roughly 250,000 clones, about 90% of them detected only once. The ten most abundant clones make up 9.5% to 15% of the sample. What was sequenced was peripheral blood. The receptors originated from a woman aged 25 to 39 with COVID-19, enrolled during active disease.

The rearrangement links TRBV4-1 to TRBJ2-7; tentatively, D is TRBD1 (7 bases). The germline CDR1 and CDR2 sequences are MGHRA and YSYEKL. CDR3 length: 17 residues. V was trimmed by 2 bases and J by 4 bases, leaving 21 bases between them. This CDR3 is CASSQTQGGGILYEQYF. CDR3 sequence (DNA): TGCGCCAGCAGCCAAACCCAGGGGGGCGGAATTTTGTACGAGCAGTACTTC.

This clone appeared once. This sequence joins TRBV15 and TRBJ1-3; possibly TRBD1 for D (5 bases). Germline CDR1 reads LNHNV; CDR2 reads YYDKDF (reference sequence). This CDR3 is 16 amino acids long. V lost 1 base and J lost 0, with 10 bases in between. In nucleotides, the CDR3 is TGTGCCACCAGCAGAGCGGGGGGAATCTCTGGAAACACCATATATTTT. Its protein product is CATSRAGGISGNTIYF.

The chain combines TRBV6-5 with TRBJ1-1; D unresolved. Germline CDR1 is MNHEY and CDR2 is SVGAGI. The V gene lost 7 bases and the J gene lost 6 bases, with 9 bases spanning the gap. The CDR3 covers 11 residues. CDR3 sequence (DNA): TGTGCCAGCATTCAGGCTCCTGAAGCTTTCTTT. Residues: CASIQAPEAFF.

The chain is built from TRBV6-5 and TRBJ2-2; TRBD1 is a possible D gene (6 bases). V was clipped by 6 bases and J by 4 bases, with 12 bases between them. The length of the CDR3 is 14 residues. Germline CDR1 MNHEY, CDR2 SVGAGI. The CDR3 coding sequence is TGTGCCAGCAGGGACACAGGGTTCACCGGGGAGCTGTTTTTT. This translates into CASRDTGFTGELFF.

The rearrangement joins TRBV2 to TRBJ2-1; D is possibly TRBD2 (6 bases). This CDR3 is built from 20 residues. Per the germline V gene, CDR1 is SNHLY and CDR2 is FYNNEI. The V gene lost 7 bases and the J gene lost 0 bases, with 28 bases spanning the gap. The CDR3, as DNA: TGTGCCAGCACTAAGGAAGTGGGACTTTACGGAATCGGCTCCTACAATGAGCAGTTCTTC. Protein sequence: CASTKEVGLYGIGSYNEQFF.

The rearrangement links TRBV4-2 to TRBJ2-1; 7 positions agree with TRBD1. Trimming at V came to 2 bases and at J to 5 bases, leaving 6 bases not matched to a gene. Germline CDR1 reads LGHNA; CDR2 reads YNFKEQ. The CDR3 spans 15 residues. CDR3 DNA sequence: TGTGCCAGCAGCCAATTAGGGACAGTTAACAATGAGCAGTTCTTC. Its translation is CASSQLGTVNNEQFF.

V gene TRBV29-1 combines with J gene TRBJ2-7; a possible D gene is TRBD2 (5 bases). Trimming stripped 6 bases from V and 2 bases from J, with 17 bases between. Germline V gene data show CDR1 as SQVTM and CDR2 as ANQGSEA. This CDR3 spans 14 amino acids. The DNA for the CDR3 is TGCAGCGTGGTAGGCCCGGGAACCGCCTACGAGCAGTACTTC. Protein: CSVVGPGTAYEQYF.

This clone appeared a few times. J is TRBJ1-1 and V is TRBV11-2; TRBD1 might be the D (5 bases). Trimming took off 5 bases at V and 0 bases at J, with 7 bases between the two ends. The CDR3 extends over 13 amino acids. Germline assignment: CDR1 SGHAT and CDR2 FQNNGV. The CDR3 DNA is TGTGCCAGCAGCCCGACAGTGAACACTGAAGCTTTCTTT. Its translation: CASSPTVNTEAFF. The full variable domain, its missing parts supplied by reference TRBV11-2 and TRBJ1-1, is EAGVAQSPRYKIIEKRQSVAFWCNPISGHATLYWYQQILGQGPKLLIQFQNNGVVDDSQLPKDRFSAERLKGVDSTLKIQPAKLEDSAVYLCASSPTVNTEAFFGQGTRLTVV.

The gene calls are TRBV18 and TRBJ1-1; D call uncertain. The CDR3 spans 15 residues. Per the germline V gene, CDR1 is KGHSH and CDR2 is LQKENI. Trimming left V 3 bases short and J 1 base short, with 12 bases between. The CDR3 coding sequence is TGTGCCAGCTCACCCTCAGGCTCATCGAACACTGAAGCTTTCTTT. Translation gives CASSPSGSSNTEAFF.

V is TRBV20-1 and J is TRBJ1-1; no definite D call. Germline CDR1 is DFQATT and CDR2 is SNEGSKA (reference sequence). Between the trimmed V and J ends, which lost 3 bases and 4 bases, there was a span of 6 bases. There are 11 residues in the CDR3. This chain's CDR3 is CSARAVTEAFF. The DNA for the CDR3 is TGCAGTGCTAGGGCCGTCACTGAAGCTTTCTTT.

The genes are TRBV24-1 and TRBJ1-1; D ambiguous. V was pared by 6 bases and J by 5 bases, with 12 bases between. CDR3 length equals 13 residues. Germline V lookup: CDR1 KGHDR, CDR2 SFDVKD. CDR3 sequence reads: CATSSSWATEAFF. The CDR3 DNA sequence: TGTGCCACCAGTTCCAGTTGGGCGACTGAAGCTTTCTTT.

This rearrangement joins TRBV7-9 to TRBJ1-2, with 8 bases aligning to TRBD1. This CDR3 is 14 amino acids long. Per germline, CDR1 SEHNR and CDR2 FQNEAQ (reference sequence). The J segment lost 6 bases and the V segment lost 0 bases, leaving 3 bases of the junction unmatched. CDR3 bases: TGTGCCAGCAGCTTAGCCTCAGGGGGCCATGGCTACACCTTC. Protein sequence: CASSLASGGHGYTF.

The CDR3 bases are TGTGCCAGCAGTGAATGGGCGATATTTGAAAAACTGTTTTTT. Its protein is CASSEWAIFEKLFF. This chain links TRBV2 with TRBJ1-4, with D uncertain. V lost 2 bases, J lost 7 bases, and 11 bases lay in between. There are 14 residues in the CDR3. Germline assignment: CDR1 SNHLY and CDR2 FYNNEI.

Worth noting for this clone: At one end, the junction sequence differs from germline, possibly due to a read error. The chain is built from TRBV6-1 and TRBJ2-1; D uncertain. This CDR3 region has 13 residues. Germline CDR1 is MNHNS and CDR2 is SASEGT. CDR3 DNA: TGTGCCAGCATTGAACAGTCGTCAAGTGAGCAGTTCTTC. It yields the protein CASIEQSSSEQFF.

The chain recombines TRBV5-6 with TRBJ1-4; the match to TRBD1 covers 10 bases. Germline V gene sequence: CDR1 SGHDT, CDR2 YYEEEE. V shed 0 bases, J shed 7 bases, and the junction held 12 bases outside the gene matches. There are 18 residues in the CDR3. The DNA of the CDR3 is TGTGCCAGCAGCTTGGGGGGCCGGTTTAGGGACAGGGGTGAAAAACTGTTTTTT. It codes for CASSLGGRFRDRGEKLFF.

The CDR3 reads CASSFRGTGSNEKLFF. CDR3 nucleotides: TGTGCCAGCAGTTTTAGGGGGACAGGATCTAATGAAAAACTGTTTTTT. This sequence joins TRBV28 and TRBJ1-4; TRBD1 matches 8 bases. Germline trimming cut 3 bases from V and 3 bases from J; bases unmatched to any gene: 6. Germline CDR1 reads MDHEN; CDR2 reads SYDVKM. The CDR3 is 16 residues long. Looking up the rest from reference TRBV28 and TRBJ1-4 gives the full variable domain: DVKVTQSSRYLVKRTGEKVFLECVQDMDHENMFWYRQDPGLGLRLIYFSYDVKMKEKGDIPEGYSVSREKKERFSLILESASTNQTSMYLCASSFRGTGSNEKLFFGSGTQLSVL.

The chain has TRBV27 and TRBJ2-7; 10 bases agree with TRBD1. The CDR3 sequence is 14 residues long. Unmatched junction bases numbered 3, after V lost 4 bases and J lost 3 bases. From germline, CDR1 is MNHEY and CDR2 SMNVEV (reference sequence). The CDR3 region has the DNA TGTGCCAGCAGTTCCCGGGACAGGGGCTACGAGCAGTACTTC. Its protein product is CASSSRDRGYEQYF.

CDR3 sequence: CASSFLPGGEQYF. Written as DNA, the CDR3 is TGTGCCAGCAGTTTTCTCCCGGGGGGCGAGCAGTACTTC. The chain uses TRBV12-3 or TRBV12-4 and TRBJ2-7, with TRBD2 identical over 7 bases. V gave up 3 bases and J gave up 6 bases; unmatched junction bases: 5. The CDR3 is 13 amino acids.

The chain couples TRBV6-4 to TRBJ2-2; TRBD2 aligns across 9 bases. V lost 2 bases, J lost 4 bases, and 2 bases stayed unmatched. The CDR3 has 15 residues. Germline CDR1 reads MRHNA; CDR2 reads SNTAGT. DNA for the CDR3: TGTGCCAGCAGTGACGGAGCGGGGGGCACCGGGGAGCTGTTTTTT. Its translation: CASSDGAGGTGELFF.

This chain links TRBV5-4 with TRBJ2-6; weak D call: TRBD1 (6 bases). Germline V CDR1 and CDR2: SGHNT, YYREEE (reference sequence). This CDR3 region has 17 residues. Trimming pared 0 bases from V and 0 bases from J, leaving 10 bases between. The CDR3 sequence: CASSLGGPGSGANVLTF. CDR3 nucleotide sequence: TGTGCCAGCAGCTTGGGGGGGCCGGGCTCTGGGGCCAACGTCCTGACTTTC.

This clone was found once. The chain joins TRBV19 to TRBJ1-5, with 11 positions matching TRBD1. The germline V gene encodes CDR1 LNHDA and CDR2 SQIVND (reference sequence). The CDR3 extends over 15 amino acids. The trim removed 6 bases at V and 6 bases at J, leaving 7 bases unmatched. CDR3 amino acids: CASRDGQGAFQPQHF. The CDR3 DNA sequence: TGTGCCAGTAGGGACGGACAGGGGGCTTTTCAGCCCCAGCATTTT. Complete variable domain (other parts from reference TRBV19 and TRBJ1-5): DGGITQSPKYLFRKEGQNVTLSCEQNLNHDAMYWYRQDPGQGLRLIYYSQIVNDFQKGDIAEGYSVSREKKESFPLTVTSAQKNPTAFYLCASRDGQGAFQPQHFGDGTRLSIL.

V usage is TRBV4-2 and J usage is TRBJ2-5, with TRBD2 matching over 9 bases. Germline CDR1 reads LGHNA; CDR2 reads YNFKEQ. V was pared by 1 base and J by 3 bases, with 6 bases of the junction left unmatched. The CDR3 is 16 amino acids. CDR3 residues: CASSQAEAGGKETQYF. The DNA for the CDR3 is TGTGCCAGCAGCCAAGCGGAAGCGGGGGGAAAAGAGACCCAGTACTTC.

The V and J genes are TRBV25-1 and TRBJ1-4, with 9 bases identical to TRBD1. Germline assignment: CDR1 MGHDK and CDR2 SYGVNS. The CDR3 has 13 residues. V was pared by 10 bases and J by 8 bases, with 8 bases of the junction left unmatched. The CDR3 sequence: CATGTGLREKLFF. In nucleotides, the CDR3 is TGTGCCACCGGGACAGGGCTTAGGGAAAAACTGTTTTTT.

This clone appeared once. The rearrangement links TRBV6-5 to TRBJ2-1; D gene unclear. Per germline, CDR1 MNHEY and CDR2 SVGAGI. This CDR3 is 13 amino acids long. V was shortened by 2 bases and J by 5 bases, with 7 bases between the two germline ends. In nucleotides, the CDR3 is TGTGCCAGCAGTTACGCGGCTCACAATGAGCAGTTCTTC. It codes for CASSYAAHNEQFF.

This rearrangement joins TRBV27 to TRBJ2-2; 7 nucleotides match TRBD2. V dropped 6 bases and J dropped 1; count of bases not matched to a gene: 2. The length of the CDR3 is 14 residues. Germline V gives CDR1 MNHEY, CDR2 SMNVEV (reference sequence). The CDR3 nucleotides are TGTGCCAGCAGGAGGACTAGGAACACCGGGGAGCTGTTTTTT. Protein product: CASRRTRNTGELFF.

This sequence joins TRBV5-4 and TRBJ2-3, with no clear D. This CDR3 contains 12 residues. V lost 4 bases and J lost 6, with 9 bases in between. Germline V gene sequence: CDR1 SGHNT, CDR2 YYREEE (reference sequence). The CDR3 loop is CASSGARDTQYF. CDR3 DNA: TGTGCCAGCAGCGGAGCTAGGGATACGCAGTATTTT. The full variable domain, rest sourced from reference TRBV5-4 and TRBJ2-3, is ETGVTQSPTHLIKTRGQQVTLRCSSQSGHNTVSWYQQALGQGPQFIFQYYREEENGRGNFPPRFSGLQFPNYSSELNVNALELDDSALYLCASSGARDTQYFGPGTRLTVL.

The gene calls are TRBV25-1 and TRBJ2-3, with 10 positions matching TRBD2. The V segment lost 6 bases and the J segment 4 bases; nucleotides outside the gene matches: 7. Germline V gene lookup returns CDR1 MGHDK and CDR2 SYGVNS. The CDR3 extends over 15 amino acids. The CDR3 sequence is CASSPLAGVSDTQYF. The CDR3 DNA reads as TGTGCCAGCAGCCCGCTAGCGGGGGTCTCAGATACGCAGTATTTT.